At least ten counts were recorded for the clone carrying this T cell receptor (beta chain). Its antigen is currently unknown. This specimen comes from a study of T cell repertoires in cytomegalovirus infection. Turning to the study itself: TCR beta signatures that were public indicated CMV infection and matching HLA type. Broader study findings: In two of eight donors, the top clonotype was HLA-C-restricted CMV-specific. Summed frequency of shared TCR beta families picked out CMV carriers who also had the relevant HLA.

TCRdb passed the reads through MiXCR, listing each CDR3 protein once. The table shows roughly 300,000 distinct CDR3 sequences, with more than 8% occurring only once. The V end was cut by 3 bases, the J end by 7 bases, with 15 bases between. This CDR3 has 15 residues. Per the germline V gene, CDR1 is SGHTA and CDR2 is FQGNSA. Sequencing was performed on PBMCs. The chain recombines TRBV7-2 with TRBJ1-4; D gene ambiguous. The sequence derives from a human donor in good health (CMV status not recorded). Some clones in this sample may be carry-over from other donors' samples. CDR3 loop: CASSLRPSSGEKLFF. CDR3 in DNA: TGTGCCAGCAGCTTGCGGCCGTCGTCAGGTGAAAAACTGTTTTTT.